This T cell receptor (beta chain) came from a study of monozygotic twins with inflammatory bowel disease. The CDR3 contains 15 residues. Following a re-call of the 5' RACE reads, TCRdb has one entry per CDR3 protein and lacks DNA. The sample data list roughly 140,000 distinct CDR3 sequences. The chain joins TRBV12-3 or TRBV12-4 to TRBJ2-7; checking the TCRdb D call of TRBD1 is not possible without DNA. The clonotype was recovered from a human donor with ulcerative colitis or Crohn's disease, or a healthy co-twin of an affected twin (not recorded which). Sequenced material: blood. The CDR3 loop is CASSLMQGSPYEQYF.